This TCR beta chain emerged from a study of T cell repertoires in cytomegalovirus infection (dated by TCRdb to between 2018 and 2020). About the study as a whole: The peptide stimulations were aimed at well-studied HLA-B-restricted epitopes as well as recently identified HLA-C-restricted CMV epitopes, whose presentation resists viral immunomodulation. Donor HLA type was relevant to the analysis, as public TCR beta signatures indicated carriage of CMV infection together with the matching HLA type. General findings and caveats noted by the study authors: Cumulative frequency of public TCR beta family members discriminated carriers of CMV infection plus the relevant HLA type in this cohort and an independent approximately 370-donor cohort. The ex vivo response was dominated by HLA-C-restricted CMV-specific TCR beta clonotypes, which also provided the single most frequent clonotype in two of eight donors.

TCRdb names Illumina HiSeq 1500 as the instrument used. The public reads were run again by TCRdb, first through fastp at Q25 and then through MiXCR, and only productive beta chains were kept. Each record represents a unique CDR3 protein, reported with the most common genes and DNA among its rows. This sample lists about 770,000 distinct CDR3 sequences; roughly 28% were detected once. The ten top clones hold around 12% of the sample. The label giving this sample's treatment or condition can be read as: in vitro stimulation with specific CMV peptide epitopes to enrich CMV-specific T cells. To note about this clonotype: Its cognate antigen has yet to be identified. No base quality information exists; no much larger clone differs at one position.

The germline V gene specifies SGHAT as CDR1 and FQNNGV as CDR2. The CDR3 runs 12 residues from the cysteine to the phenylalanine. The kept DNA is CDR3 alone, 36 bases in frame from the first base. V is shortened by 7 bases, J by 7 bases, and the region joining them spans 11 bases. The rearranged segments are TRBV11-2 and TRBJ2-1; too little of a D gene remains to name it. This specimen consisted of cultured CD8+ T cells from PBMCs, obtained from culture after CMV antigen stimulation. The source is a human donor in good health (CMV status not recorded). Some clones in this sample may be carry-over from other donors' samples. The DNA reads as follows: TGTGCCAGCAAGACGGGTTCGAATGAGCAGTTCTTC. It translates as CASKTGSNEQFF.